These 23 T cell receptor beta chains came from one sample sequenced in a study of T cell repertoires in cytomegalovirus infection. These receptors have no known antigen. Each CDR3 protein is one row after TCRdb ran MiXCR on the reads. The sample consists of 450,000 to 650,000 distinct CDR3 sequences, just under 40% of them appearing once. Sequencing was performed on cultured PBMCs, taken from culture after CMV antigen stimulation. The receptors were sampled from a human donor in good health (CMV status not recorded). Some clones in this sample may be carry-over from other donors' samples.

The table lists this clonotype with a few counts. DNA for the CDR3: TGTGCCAGCAGTGAAACACAGGGGAGGACTGAAGCTTTCTTT. This codes for CASSETQGRTEAFF. The V call is TRBV6-5, the J call TRBJ1-1, with 7 nucleotides matching TRBD1. The V gene end was trimmed by 5 bases and the J gene end by 5 bases; junction bases not matched to a gene: 8. Germline-derived CDR1 and CDR2 are MNHEY and SVGAGI. The CDR3 consists of 14 residues.

The V gene is TRBV12-3 or TRBV12-4, the J gene TRBJ2-3; no firm D call. Trimming removed 7 bases from V and 3 bases from J, with 14 bases in between. The CDR3 is 14 residues long. CDR3 bases: TGTGCCAGCACCCCGGGTCTTCAGACAGATACGCAGTATTTT. It codes for CASTPGLQTDTQYF.

This clonotype came up once. The chain employs TRBV9 and TRBJ2-7; no definite D call. V lost 0 bases, J lost 6 bases, and 10 bases lay in between. From germline, CDR1 is SGDLS and CDR2 YYNGEE. The CDR3 totals 13 residues. The CDR3 coding sequence is TGTGCCAGCAGCGTAGGGATCTCGGGCGAGCAGTACTTC. Its protein product is CASSVGISGEQYF.

This clonotype was detected only a few times. The J gene is TRBJ1-2, the V gene TRBV7-9; D is unclear. The CDR3 is 15 amino acids. Trimming shortened V by 0 bases and J by 6 bases, and 14 bases separated the two germline ends. Germline lookup yields CDR1 SEHNR and CDR2 FQNEAQ (reference sequence). CDR3 nucleotides: TGTGCCAGCAGCTTAGCGTTCGAGACCGTAGATGGCTACACCTTC. Amino acids: CASSLAFETVDGYTF.

The chain recombines TRBV28 with TRBJ2-1; 12 bases align to TRBD2. The germline gives CDR1 MDHEN, CDR2 SYDVKM. Trimming took 6 bases from V and 3 from J; bases not matched to a gene: 6. The CDR3 spans 16 residues. This CDR3 reads CASSPTSGGIYNEQFF. CDR3 DNA: TGTGCCAGCAGCCCAACTAGCGGGGGGATCTACAATGAGCAGTTCTTC.

This chain connects TRBV7-8 to TRBJ1-5; maybe TRBD1 (6 bases). This CDR3 spans 13 amino acids. Germline CDR1 is SGHVS and CDR2 is FQNEAQ. The ends were cut back, 3 bases at V and 11 bases at J, with 14 bases in the middle. In nucleotides, the CDR3 is TGTGCCAGCAGCTTCGGACAGTTTCGGGCCCAGCATTTT. Amino acids: CASSFGQFRAQHF.

This clonotype was seen a handful of times. This chain joins TRBV7-2 and TRBJ2-4, with 8 bases identical to TRBD1. Per the germline V gene, CDR1 is SGHTA and CDR2 is FQGNSA. The ends lost 5 bases at V and 4 bases at J; junction bases unmatched: 10. This CDR3 contains 16 residues. DNA of the CDR3: TGTGCCAGCAGCAATCCAGGGGGCGCAAGAAAAAACATTCAGTACTTC. It is translated as CASSNPGGARKNIQYF.

This clonotype was observed a few times. This rearrangement joins TRBV28 to TRBJ1-6; D possibly corresponds to TRBD1 (5 bases). Germline V gives CDR1 MDHEN, CDR2 SYDVKM. Trimming cost V 4 bases and J 18 bases, with 22 bases left between them. The CDR3 loop spans 14 amino acids. CDR3 amino acids: CASSSTVSALLSHF. The CDR3 DNA follows: TGTGCCAGCAGTTCGACAGTATCGGCGTTATTGTCCCACTTT.

This chain's CDR3 is CSATSDRVSNQPQHF. CDR3 in DNA: TGCAGTGCTACCTCAGACAGGGTTTCTAATCAGCCCCAGCATTTT. The chain carries TRBV20-1 and TRBJ1-5; 7 bases fit TRBD1. CDR1 DFQATT and CDR2 SNEGSKA come from the germline V gene (reference sequence). CDR3 length equals 15 residues. With V trimmed by 4 bases and J by 4 bases, 10 bases remained unmatched.

This clonotype was observed a few times. CDR3 sequence reads: CASSMGGLPQHF. The DNA for the CDR3 is TGTGCCAGCAGTATGGGGGGACTGCCCCAGCATTTT. This chain connects TRBV6-1 to TRBJ1-5; TRBD1 is a possible D gene (5 bases). V was cut by 5 bases and J by 9 bases, with 11 bases left in between. The CDR3 runs to 12 residues. CDR1 is MNHNS and CDR2 is SASEGT in the germline V gene.

The CDR3 spells CASSLPGLELGLETQYF. The CDR3 bases are TGTGCCAGCAGCTTGCCGGGACTAGAACTTGGTTTGGAGACCCAGTACTTC. The chain couples TRBV7-9 to TRBJ2-5, with 8 bases matching TRBD2. Germline CDR1 SEHNR, CDR2 FQNEAQ (reference sequence). CDR3 length equals 17 residues. The junction had 14 bases not matched to a gene; V was cut back by 3 bases and J by 5 bases.

The chain employs TRBV5-5 and TRBJ2-1, with D perhaps matching TRBD2 (6 bases). The CDR3 contains 16 residues. Germline assignment: CDR1 SGHKS and CDR2 YYEKEE (reference sequence). Trimming pared 2 bases from V and 2 bases from J, leaving 14 bases between. The DNA of the CDR3 is TGTGCCAGCAGCTTAGGTTTCGGCGGGGCCTACAATGAGCAGTTCTTC. This sequence encodes CASSLGFGGAYNEQFF.

With respect to this clonotype: One end of the junction is discordant with germline, which a read error may explain. The V gene is TRBV7-6, the J gene TRBJ2-3, with 11 nucleotides matching TRBD2. This CDR3 is 15 amino acids long. CDR1 and CDR2 (germline): SGHVS, FNYEAQ. In DNA, the CDR3 is TGTGCCAGCACCGCTAGCGGGGGGTACACAAATACGCAGTATTTT. Translating it yields CASTASGGYTNTQYF.

The chain uses TRBV7-2 and TRBJ1-2; the match to TRBD1 covers 9 bases. CDR1 is SGHTA, CDR2 FQGNSA, per germline. CDR3 size: 16 residues. V was clipped by 5 bases and J by 3 bases; unmatched bases: 10. The CDR3 loop reads CASSPGGTGWHYGYTF. Here the CDR3 DNA reads TGTGCCAGCAGCCCGGGGGGGACAGGGTGGCACTATGGCTACACCTTC. Using reference TRBV7-2 and TRBJ1-2 for the parts outside the CDR3, the full variable domain is GAGVSQSPSNKVTEKGKDVELRCDPISGHTALYWYRQSLGQGLEFLIYFQGNSAPDKSGLPSDRFSAERTGGSVSTLTIQRTQQEDSAVYLCASSPGGTGWHYGYTFGSGTRLTVV.

This clonotype was seen at least ten times. The V and J genes are TRBV7-2 and TRBJ2-7; 7 bases are shared with TRBD2. Germline V gene sequence: CDR1 SGHTA, CDR2 FQGNSA. The CDR3 extends over 20 amino acids. V trimming: 1 base; J trimming: 6 bases; junction bases outside the gene matches: 24. The CDR3, as DNA: TGTGCCAGCAGCTTAGTTGGTCCCCAGGGACGAAGCGGGATTGGGGGCGAGCAGTACTTC. Residues: CASSLVGPQGRSGIGGEQYF.

This clonotype was seen once. CDR3 bases: TGTGCCCCTTTCGGACCCGCGCGTAACAATGAGCAGTTCTTC. Translation: CAPFGPARNNEQFF. The chain combines TRBV10-3 with TRBJ2-1, with D unclear. The germline CDR1 and CDR2 sequences are ENHRY and SYGVKD. CDR3 size: 14 residues. The V gene lost 11 bases and the J gene lost 5 bases, with 19 bases spanning the gap.

The chain uses TRBV7-8 and TRBJ1-5; perhaps TRBD1 as D (5 bases). Germline V CDR1 and CDR2: SGHVS, FQNEAQ. V gave up 1 base and J gave up 7 bases, with 8 bases separating them. CDR3 size: 13 residues. CDR3 in DNA: TGTGCCAGCAGCTTAGACTGGGGGCAGCCCCAGCATTTT. This translates into CASSLDWGQPQHF.

This clonotype was seen a few times. The chain couples TRBV7-8 to TRBJ1-6, with D perhaps TRBD1 (5 bases). The germline V and J ends were trimmed by 2 bases and 8 bases, with 10 bases remaining between them. Germline V gene sequence: CDR1 SGHVS, CDR2 FQNEAQ. The CDR3 length is 14 residues. In DNA form, the CDR3 reads TGTGCCAGCAGCTTAATCGGGACCGATTCACCCCTCCACTTT. It translates to CASSLIGTDSPLHF.

This chain connects TRBV19 to TRBJ2-1, with TRBD2 matching over 7 bases. Germline CDR1 is LNHDA and CDR2 is SQIVND (reference sequence). This CDR3 has 14 amino acids. Trimming at V came to 3 bases and at J to 5 bases, leaving 4 bases not matched to a gene. This chain's CDR3 is CASSIREGHNEQFF. CDR3 in DNA: TGTGCCAGTAGTATCAGGGAGGGGCACAATGAGCAGTTCTTC.

The rearrangement uses TRBV6-1 and TRBJ2-2; 10 bases are shared with TRBD2. Germline CDR1 MNHNS, CDR2 SASEGT. Losses at the gene ends were 1 base for V and 4 bases for J; bases not matched to a gene: 3. CDR3 size: 16 residues. The CDR3 loop is CASSEVVAGGTGELFF. The CDR3 nucleotides are TGTGCCAGCAGTGAAGTCGTAGCGGGGGGCACCGGGGAGCTGTTTTTT.

In this sample, this clonotype turned up a few times. The CDR3 spells CASSPSRREMYGYTF. The DNA for the CDR3 is TGTGCCAGCAGCCCCAGCAGACGTGAAATGTATGGCTACACCTTC. The chain joins TRBV11-2 to TRBJ1-2; D gene ambiguous. The CDR3 consists of 15 residues. The V gene's germline CDR1 is SGHAT and CDR2 FQNNGV. V was trimmed by 5 bases and J by 5 bases, leaving 18 bases between them.

The rearrangement links TRBV20-1 to TRBJ2-1; D is possibly TRBD2 (5 bases). The germline gives CDR1 DFQATT, CDR2 SNEGSKA (reference sequence). Between the trimmed V and J ends, which lost 4 bases and 12 bases, there was a span of 13 bases. The CDR3 loop spans 11 amino acids. The CDR3 loop is CSAKTPRGQFF. The CDR3 nucleotides are TGCAGTGCTAAGACCCCCCGGGGGCAGTTCTTC.

This clonotype was seen a few times. The chain joins TRBV6-1 to TRBJ1-3, with D unresolved. Germline lookup yields CDR1 MNHNS and CDR2 SASEGT. V was clipped by 2 bases and J by 2 bases, with 19 bases between them. The CDR3 covers 18 residues. CDR3 loop: CASSEYWGDPGTGNTIYF. CDR3 bases: TGTGCCAGCAGTGAATATTGGGGTGACCCGGGGACTGGAAACACCATATATTTT.